This is a list of T cell receptor beta chains from one sample in a study of T cells in Graves' hyperthyroidism and ophthalmopathy. Using its own MiXCR run on the multiplex PCR reads, TCRdb lists one record per CDR3 protein. The sample includes 300,000 to 450,000 distinct CDR3 sequences, more than 11% seen only once; the top ten take about 10%. Sequenced input: blood. The receptors were gathered from a woman aged 60-75 years with Graves' hyperthyroidism. The CDR3 runs from the conserved cysteine through the conserved F or W. The order of the fields is J gene, D gene, V gene, clone size, CDR3 DNA, CDR3 protein. A D gene is named only where the DNA matches it firmly. Where a row states a size, it is once, few, many or the class of an expanded clone; other rows omit it.

>TRBJ2-1|TRBD2|TRBV15|NA
TGTGCCACCAGCAGGGATACCGGGACTAGAGTTATCTCCTACAATGAGCAGTTCTTC
CATSRDTGTRVISYNEQFF
>TRBJ2-7|TRBD1|TRBV3-1|many
TGTGCCAGCAGCCAGGACAGGGCTTACGAGCAGTACTTC
CASSQDRAYEQYF
>TRBJ1-4|NA|TRBV28|NA
TGTGCCAGCAGTTGGGCTCGGGGCGGAAAACTGTTTTTT
CASSWARGGKLFF
>TRBJ1-1|NA|TRBV6-5|many
TGTGCCAGCAGTTACATTATCCCGGGGAAGCTCGGGACAAATCATTATGAAGCTTTCTTT
CASSYIIPGKLGTNHYEAFF
>TRBJ2-7|TRBD2|TRBV28|many
TGTGCCAGCAGCATTAGCGGGAGGGCCTACGAGCAGTACTTC
CASSISGRAYEQYF
>TRBJ2-1|TRBD2|TRBV3-1|many
TGTGCCAGCAGCCCCTCTCTTTTCTTGGCCCTCGGGGGGAAGAATGAGCAGTTCTTC
CASSPSLFLALGGKNEQFF
>TRBJ2-3|TRBD2|TRBV24-1|few
TGTGCCACCAGTGGCCCGACTAGCGGGAGGGCCTGGGCAGATACGCAGTATTTT
CATSGPTSGRAWADTQYF
>TRBJ2-1|TRBD2|TRBV5-1|many
TGCGCCAGCAGCTTGGTCGGCGGGAGGGCCTACAATGAGCAGTTCTTC
CASSLVGGRAYNEQFF
>TRBJ2-7|TRBD2|TRBV13|many
TGTGCCAGCAGCTTAGGCGCCGAGCGGGAGACCTCCTACGAGCAGTACTTC
CASSLGAERETSYEQYF
>TRBJ1-2|NA|TRBV5-1|NA
TGCGCCAGCAGATTGGAGTGGGGATCTAACTATGGCTACACCTTC
CASRLEWGSNYGYTF
>TRBJ2-5|NA|TRBV19|NA
TGTGCCAGTAGTATAGGTTGGGAGAACCAAGAGACCCAGTACTTC
CASSIGWENQETQYF
>TRBJ1-1|NA|TRBV11-2|few
TGTGCCAGCAGCTTTGTAGGGTCGTCAGCTTTCTTT
CASSFVGSSAFF
>TRBJ2-4|NA|TRBV5-1|few
TGCGCCAGCAGCAGGTTGCCGGGGGACAAAAACATTCAGTACTTC
CASSRLPGDKNIQYF
>TRBJ1-2|NA|TRBV19|NA
TGTGCGAGTCGGGGGAACAACTATGGCTACACCTTC
CASRGNNYGYTF
>TRBJ1-2|TRBD1|TRBV29-1|few
TGCAGCGTCGGAGACAGGGAGCGTCGCGGCTACACCTTC
CSVGDRERRGYTF
>TRBJ2-2|NA|TRBV10-1|few
TGCGCCAGCAGACGATTAGCGGTGAACACCGGGGAGCTGTTTTTT
CASRRLAVNTGELFF
>TRBJ1-4|NA|TRBV6-5|many
TGTGCCAGCAGTTACCGCCGACGGGCAACTAATGAAAAACTGTTTTTT
CASSYRRRATNEKLFF
>TRBJ2-7|NA|TRBV20-1|few
TGCAGTGCTAGAACCCTCGGGGGCGGGAACTACGAGCAGTACTTC
CSARTLGGGNYEQYF
>TRBJ1-1|NA|TRBV6-1|few
TGTGCCAGCAGTGAAAAGCGAGCGAACACTGAAGCTTTCTTT
CASSEKRANTEAFF
>TRBJ2-5|TRBD1|TRBV10-3|many
TGTGCCATCAGTGAGGGACAGGGCGAGACCCAGTACTTC
CAISEGQGETQYF
>TRBJ2-7|TRBD2|TRBV5-1|many
TGCGCCAGCAGCCCGAGACTAGCGATCTCCTACGAGCAGTACTTC
CASSPRLAISYEQYF
>TRBJ2-5|TRBD2|TRBV20-1|NA
TGCAGTGCTAGACGGACTAGCGGGATGCGAGAGACCCAGTACTTC
CSARRTSGMRETQYF
>TRBJ1-1|TRBD1|TRBV24-1|many
TGTGCCACCAGTGATGGGACAGTGAGCACTGAAGCTTTCTTT
CATSDGTVSTEAFF
>TRBJ1-1|TRBD1|TRBV5-4|many
TGTGCCAGCAGCCAACCCGGGACAGCGGGGGAGACTGAAGCTTTCTTT
CASSQPGTAGETEAFF
>TRBJ2-7|NA|TRBV12-3/TRBV12-4|many
TGTGCCAGCAGTTTTTCCCACGAGCAGTACTTC
CASSFSHEQYF
>TRBJ2-7|NA|TRBV20-1|NA
TGCAGTGCCTCGGCGGAAGCGTCTTACTACGAGCAGTACTTC
CSASAEASYYEQYF
>TRBJ2-7|NA|TRBV11-2|many
TGTGCCAGCAGCTTAGAAAGGGTTGGATTCTACGAGCAGTACTTC
CASSLERVGFYEQYF
>TRBJ2-1|TRBD2|TRBV6-6|many
TGTGCCAGCAGTTACTCGCTAGCGGGGACACAGAATGAGCAGTTCTTC
CASSYSLAGTQNEQFF
>TRBJ2-3|NA|TRBV12-3/TRBV12-4|NA
TGTGCCAGCAGTTACAACCCGCAAACAGATACGCAGTATTTT
CASSYNPQTDTQYF
>TRBJ2-5|TRBD2|TRBV9|many
TGTGCCAGCAGCGCCCGGGGGGGCAGTCAAGAGACCCAGTACTTC
CASSARGGSQETQYF
>TRBJ2-2|NA|TRBV3-1|many
TGTGCCAGCAGCCTCCGGTCTTCCGGGGAGCTGTTTTTT
CASSLRSSGELFF
>TRBJ2-3|TRBD1|TRBV24-1|many
TGTGCCACCAGTGGCCGGGACAGGGGTACAGATACGCAGTATTTT
CATSGRDRGTDTQYF
>TRBJ2-4|TRBD1|TRBV18|many
TGTGCCAGCTCACCTTGGGACAGGACCTTTCAGTACTTC
CASSPWDRTFQYF
>TRBJ2-1|TRBD2|TRBV30|many
TGTGCCTGGAGCCAGCGGGACCATGAGCAGTTCTTC
CAWSQRDHEQFF
>TRBJ2-1|TRBD1|TRBV24-1|NA
TGTGCCACCAGTGACACTACAGGGGGCGACGGGAGGAATGAGCAGTTCTTC
CATSDTTGGDGRNEQFF
>TRBJ1-5|NA|TRBV2|many
TGTGCCAGCAAATTGTTAAGGTGGGGGAATCAGCCCCAGCATTTT
CASKLLRWGNQPQHF
>TRBJ1-2|TRBD1|TRBV5-1|many
TGTGCCAGCAGCCTGGGACAGGGGACGTATGGCTACACCTTC
CASSLGQGTYGYTF
>TRBJ2-1|TRBD2|TRBV3-1|many
TGTGCCAGCAGCCAAGATTCTGAGGCGGCGGGAGTGACGTTCTTC
CASSQDSEAAGVTFF
>TRBJ2-1|NA|TRBV7-8|many
TGTGCCAGCAGCCCGGGGGTGAGCTACAATGGGCAGTTCTTC
CASSPGVSYNGQFF
>TRBJ1-1|TRBD1|TRBV10-3|many
TGTGCCATCAACTGGGACAGGGAGAGCACTGAAGCTTTCTTT
CAINWDRESTEAFF
>TRBJ2-3|NA|TRBV10-1|NA
TGCGCCAGCAGTGAGGGGCCGTACACAGATACGCAGTATTTT
CASSEGPYTDTQYF
>TRBJ2-5|NA|TRBV5-8|NA
TGTGCCAGCAGCTTGGGAGTGAAAGAGACCCAGTACTTC
CASSLGVKETQYF
>TRBJ1-2|NA|TRBV29-1|many
TGCAGCGTCCCAACGGGACATAGGACCTCCTACACCTTC
CSVPTGHRTSYTF
>TRBJ2-6|NA|TRBV11-3|few
TGTGCCAGCAGTAAGCCCCTGGCTGGGGCCAACGTCCTGACTTTC
CASSKPLAGANVLTF
>TRBJ2-2|NA|TRBV13|many
TGTGCCAGCAGCGTGACAGGGAGATGGGACTTTACCTTCGCGAACACCGGGGAGCTGTTTTTT
CASSVTGRWDFTFANTGELFF
>TRBJ2-2|NA|TRBV5-4|NA
TGTGCCAGCCACGACGGGGGTTTTTACACCGGGGAGCTGTTTTTT
CASHDGGFYTGELFF
>TRBJ2-1|NA|TRBV7-6|NA
TGTGCCAGCAGCCCCGCATCCAATGAGCAGTTCTTC
CASSPASNEQFF